Listed below are T cell receptor beta chains from one sample, sequenced in a study of T cells in Graves' hyperthyroidism and ophthalmopathy. From the multiplex PCR reads, TCRdb called clonotypes with MiXCR, one entry per CDR3 protein. The table has hundreds of thousands of distinct CDR3 sequences, around 20% seen once. The sample taken for sequencing was blood. The origin of the receptors is a man younger than 40 with Graves' ophthalmopathy. The CDR3 runs from the conserved cysteine through the conserved F or W. The D gene is left open where the match is weak. Clone sizes are given selectively: once, few, many, or a class where the clone is expanded.

J gene	clone size	D gene	V gene	CDR3 protein	CDR3 DNA
TRBJ2-1	many	TRBD2	TRBV7-7	CASSLGAGAGNEQFF	TGTGCTAGCAGCTTAGGCGCGGGAGCGGGAAATGAGCAGTTCTTC
TRBJ2-1	many	-	TRBV18	CASQGRGTYNEQFF	TGTGCCAGCCAAGGCCGAGGGACCTACAATGAGCAGTTCTTC
TRBJ2-7	many	-	TRBV28	CASSPGGPTVYEQYF	TGTGCCAGCAGCCCGGGGGGCCCCACTGTATACGAGCAGTACTTC
TRBJ1-1	many	-	TRBV18	CASSPQEETEAFF	TGTGCCAGCTCACCACAGGAGGAGACTGAAGCTTTCTTT
TRBJ2-7	many	TRBD1	TRBV5-1	CASSGNYRGEDYEQYF	TGCGCCAGCAGCGGAAACTACAGGGGGGAGGACTACGAGCAGTACTTC
TRBJ2-7	few	TRBD2	TRBV28	CASSFPFAGADEQYF	TGTGCCAGCAGTTTTCCTTTCGCGGGAGCCGACGAGCAGTACTTC
TRBJ2-7	many	TRBD2	TRBV18	CASSPNTSDEQYF	TGTGCCAGCTCACCGAACACTAGCGACGAGCAGTACTTC
TRBJ2-1	-	-	TRBV3-1	CASSRDFASYNEQFF	TGTGCCAGCAGCCGGGACTTCGCCTCCTACAATGAGCAGTTCTTC
TRBJ2-1	-	-	TRBV4-1	CASSPVIWNEQFF	TGCGCCAGCAGCCCAGTTATATGGAATGAGCAGTTCTTC
TRBJ2-1	-	TRBD2	TRBV5-1	CASSAIAGLADLNEQFF	TGTGCCAGCAGCGCAATTGCGGGACTAGCGGATTTGAATGAGCAGTTCTTC
TRBJ2-6	-	-	TRBV5-1	CASHQGSQGSGANVLTF	TGCGCCAGCCACCAGGGGTCACAGGGATCTGGGGCCAACGTCCTGACTTTC
TRBJ2-3	-	TRBD2	TRBV7-9	CASSPYRDYSTDTQYF	TGTGCCAGCAGCCCATACCGGGACTATAGCACAGATACGCAGTATTTT
TRBJ2-3	-	-	TRBV10-1	CASSLRGTRHTQYF	TGCGCCAGCAGTCTAAGGGGAACTAGGCATACGCAGTATTTT
TRBJ2-1	few	-	TRBV20-1	CSARDIGQGLSSYNEQFF	TGCAGTGCTAGAGATATTGGGCAGGGGTTAAGCTCCTACAATGAGCAGTTCTTC
TRBJ2-1	-	TRBD2	TRBV19	CASSMVPLYLRETHNEQFF	TGTGCCAGTAGTATGGTTCCCCTCTATTTGCGGGAGACCCACAATGAGCAGTTCTTC
TRBJ2-2	few	-	TRBV12-5	CASGPLGDTGELFF	TGTGCTAGTGGCCCGCTGGGAGACACCGGGGAGCTGTTTTTT
TRBJ1-2	few	-	TRBV28	CASRRGGTQSTSRRGYTF	TGTGCCAGCAGGCGGGGGGGTACACAGAGCACGAGTAGAAGGGGCTACACCTTC
TRBJ2-1	-	-	TRBV2	CATDEENEQFF	TGTGCCACCGACGAGGAGAATGAGCAGTTCTTC
TRBJ1-4	-	-	TRBV20-1	CSAPGGLNEKLFF	TGCAGTGCACCCGGGGGTTTAAATGAAAAACTGTTTTTT
TRBJ1-2	-	-	TRBV3-1	CASSQYRWGSGGYTF	TGTGCCAGCAGCCAATATCGGTGGGGGAGCGGTGGCTACACCTTC
TRBJ2-1	many	-	TRBV7-2	CASSEGVGSGYNEQFF	TGTGCCAGCAGCGAGGGGGTCGGGAGCGGGTACAATGAGCAGTTCTTC
TRBJ1-1	few	-	TRBV6-1	CASRGRGGKTEAFF	TGTGCCAGCAGGGGGAGGGGAGGGAAAACTGAAGCTTTCTTT
TRBJ1-1	many	-	TRBV5-6	CASSLAWGGTTEAFF	TGTGCCAGCAGCTTGGCCTGGGGTGGGACCACTGAAGCTTTCTTT
TRBJ2-1	many	-	TRBV3-1	CASSQVGRSEQFF	TGTGCCAGCAGCCAAGTTGGCCGTAGCGAGCAGTTCTTC
TRBJ2-3	few	-	TRBV7-6	CASSTTGNTDTQYF	TGTGCCAGCAGCACAACAGGAAACACAGATACGCAGTATTTT
TRBJ2-5	-	-	TRBV25-1	CASSNGTDETQYF	TGTGCCAGCAGTAACGGGACCGACGAGACCCAGTACTTC
TRBJ2-1	few	-	TRBV28	CASSSADFTVDEQFF	TGTGCCAGCAGTTCGGCGGACTTTACAGTAGATGAGCAGTTCTTC
TRBJ2-5	few	TRBD2	TRBV20-1	CSAYLRPGLAVDFRGETQYF	TGCAGTGCTTACCTCAGACCGGGACTAGCGGTTGATTTTCGAGGGGAGACCCAGTACTTC
TRBJ1-1	-	TRBD1	TRBV6-1	CASSQDRVATEAFF	TGTGCCAGCAGTCAGGACAGGGTGGCCACTGAAGCTTTCTTT
TRBJ2-7	-	TRBD1	TRBV27	CASSSTGGNEQYF	TGTGCCAGCAGTTCGACAGGGGGCAACGAGCAGTACTTC
TRBJ2-3	-	TRBD2	TRBV20-1	CSARDPGGGADTQYF	TGCAGTGCTAGAGATCCCGGGGGGGGCGCAGATACGCAGTATTTT
TRBJ1-5	few	-	TRBV19	CASSLRPTGDSNQPQHF	TGTGCCAGTAGTCTCCGTCCCACCGGGGATAGCAATCAGCCCCAGCATTTT
TRBJ1-2	-	-	TRBV9	CASSVGGDINYGYTF	TGTGCCAGCAGCGTAGGAGGGGATATAAACTATGGCTACACCTTC
TRBJ1-6	few	TRBD1	TRBV20-1	CSARRGLDSPLHF	TGCAGTGCTAGAAGGGGGCTGGATTCACCCCTCCACTTT
TRBJ2-2	few	-	TRBV4-1	CASSQLANKNTGELFF	TGCGCCAGCAGCCAACTAGCGAATAAAAACACCGGGGAGCTGTTTTTT